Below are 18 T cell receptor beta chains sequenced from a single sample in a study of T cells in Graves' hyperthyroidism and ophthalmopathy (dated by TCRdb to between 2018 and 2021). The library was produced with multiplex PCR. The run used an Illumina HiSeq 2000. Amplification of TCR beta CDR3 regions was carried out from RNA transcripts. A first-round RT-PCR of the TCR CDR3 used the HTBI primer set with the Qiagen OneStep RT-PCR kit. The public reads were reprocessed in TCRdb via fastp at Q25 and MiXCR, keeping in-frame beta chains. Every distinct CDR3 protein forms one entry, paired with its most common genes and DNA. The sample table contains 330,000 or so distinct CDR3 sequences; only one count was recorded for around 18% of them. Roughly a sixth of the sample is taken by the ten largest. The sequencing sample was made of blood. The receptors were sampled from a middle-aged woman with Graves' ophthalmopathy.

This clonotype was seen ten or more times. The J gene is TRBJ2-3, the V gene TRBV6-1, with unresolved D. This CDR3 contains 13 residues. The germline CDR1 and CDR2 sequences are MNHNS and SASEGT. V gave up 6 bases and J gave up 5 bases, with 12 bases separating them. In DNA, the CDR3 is TGTGCCAGCAGGGTAGTTGGGGAAGATACGCAGTATTTT. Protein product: CASRVVGEDTQYF.

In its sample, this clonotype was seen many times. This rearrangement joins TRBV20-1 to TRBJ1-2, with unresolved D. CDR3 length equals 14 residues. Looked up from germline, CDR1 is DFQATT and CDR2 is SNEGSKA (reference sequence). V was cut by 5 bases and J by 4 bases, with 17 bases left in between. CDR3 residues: CSAEAPEGRYGYTF. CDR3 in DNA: TGCAGTGCTGAGGCCCCCGAGGGCCGCTATGGCTACACCTTC.

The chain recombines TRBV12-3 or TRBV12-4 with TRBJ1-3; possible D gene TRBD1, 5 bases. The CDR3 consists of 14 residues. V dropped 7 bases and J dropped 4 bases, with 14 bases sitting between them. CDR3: CASNQRGRGNTIYF. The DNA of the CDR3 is TGTGCCAGCAACCAAAGGGGACGCGGAAACACCATATATTTT.

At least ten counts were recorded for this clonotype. The CDR3 DNA follows: TGTGCCACCAGCAGAGCACTAGCCGGCTCCTACGAGCAGTACTTC. This codes for CATSRALAGSYEQYF. This chain connects TRBV15 to TRBJ2-7, with a tentative D call TRBD2 (6 bases). Germline V lookup: CDR1 LNHNV, CDR2 YYDKDF (reference sequence). Trimming stripped 1 base from V and 0 bases from J, with 10 bases between. The CDR3 spans 15 residues.

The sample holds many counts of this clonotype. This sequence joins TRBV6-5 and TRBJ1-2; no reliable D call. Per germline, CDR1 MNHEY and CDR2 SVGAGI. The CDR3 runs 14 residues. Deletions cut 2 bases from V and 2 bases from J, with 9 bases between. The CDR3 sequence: CASSYGEENYGYTF. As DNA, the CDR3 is TGTGCCAGCAGTTACGGGGAGGAGAACTATGGCTACACCTTC.

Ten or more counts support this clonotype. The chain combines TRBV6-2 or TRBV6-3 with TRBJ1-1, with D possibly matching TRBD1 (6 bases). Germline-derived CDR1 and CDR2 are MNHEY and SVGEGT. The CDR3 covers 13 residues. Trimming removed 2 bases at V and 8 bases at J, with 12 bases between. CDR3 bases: TGTGCCAGCAGTTACGACGCCAGGGGAGAAGCTTTCTTT. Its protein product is CASSYDARGEAFF.

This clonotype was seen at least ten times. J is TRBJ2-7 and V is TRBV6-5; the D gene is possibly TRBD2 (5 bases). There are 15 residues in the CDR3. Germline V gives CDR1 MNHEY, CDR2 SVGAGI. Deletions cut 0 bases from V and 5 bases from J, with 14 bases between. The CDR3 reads CASSYSPETGNEQYF. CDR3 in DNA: TGTGCCAGCAGTTACTCACCCGAGACCGGGAACGAGCAGTACTTC.

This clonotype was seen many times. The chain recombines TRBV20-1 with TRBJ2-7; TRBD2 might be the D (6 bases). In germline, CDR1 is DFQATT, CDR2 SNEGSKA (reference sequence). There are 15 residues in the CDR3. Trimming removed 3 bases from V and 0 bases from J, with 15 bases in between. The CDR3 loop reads CSASGGNPNSYEQYF. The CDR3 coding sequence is TGCAGTGCTAGTGGCGGGAACCCCAACTCCTACGAGCAGTACTTC.

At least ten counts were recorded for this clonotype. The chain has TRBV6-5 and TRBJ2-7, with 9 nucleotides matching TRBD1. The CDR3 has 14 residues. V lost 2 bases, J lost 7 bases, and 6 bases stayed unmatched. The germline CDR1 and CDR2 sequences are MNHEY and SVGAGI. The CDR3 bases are TGTGCCAGCAGTTACGCACAGGGGGCGCGAGAGCAGTACTTC. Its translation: CASSYAQGAREQYF.

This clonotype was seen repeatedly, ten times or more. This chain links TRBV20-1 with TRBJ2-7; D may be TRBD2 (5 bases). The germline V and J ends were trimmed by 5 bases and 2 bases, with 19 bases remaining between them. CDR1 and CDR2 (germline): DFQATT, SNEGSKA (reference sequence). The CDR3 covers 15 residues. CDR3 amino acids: CSAASPGLRTYEQYF. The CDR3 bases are TGCAGTGCTGCCTCCCCCGGACTCCGGACCTACGAGCAGTACTTC.

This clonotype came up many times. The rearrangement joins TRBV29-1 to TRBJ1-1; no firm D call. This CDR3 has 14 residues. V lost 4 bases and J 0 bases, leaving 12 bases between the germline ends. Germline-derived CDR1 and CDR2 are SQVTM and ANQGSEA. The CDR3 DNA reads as TGCAGCGTTGTTTTCGGGTTATTGAACACTGAAGCTTTCTTT. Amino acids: CSVVFGLLNTEAFF.

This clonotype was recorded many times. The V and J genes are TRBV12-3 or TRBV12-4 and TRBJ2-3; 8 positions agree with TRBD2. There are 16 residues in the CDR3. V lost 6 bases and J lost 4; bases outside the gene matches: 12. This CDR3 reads CASSPLGGGVSDTQYF. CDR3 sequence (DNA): TGTGCCAGCAGCCCCCTCGGGGGGGGAGTGTCAGATACGCAGTATTTT.

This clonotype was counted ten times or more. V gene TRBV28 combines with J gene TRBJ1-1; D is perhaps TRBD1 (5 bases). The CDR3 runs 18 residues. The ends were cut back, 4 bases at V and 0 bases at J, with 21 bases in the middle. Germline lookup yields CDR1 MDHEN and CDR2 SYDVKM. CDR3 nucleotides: TGTGCCAGCAGTTCCTCCGGGGGGTGGGGTAAAATGAACACTGAAGCTTTCTTT. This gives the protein CASSSSGGWGKMNTEAFF. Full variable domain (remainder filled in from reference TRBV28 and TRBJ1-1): DVKVTQSSRYLVKRTGEKVFLECVQDMDHENMFWYRQDPGLGLRLIYFSYDVKMKEKGDIPEGYSVSREKKERFSLILESASTNQTSMYLCASSSSGGWGKMNTEAFFGQGTRLTVV.

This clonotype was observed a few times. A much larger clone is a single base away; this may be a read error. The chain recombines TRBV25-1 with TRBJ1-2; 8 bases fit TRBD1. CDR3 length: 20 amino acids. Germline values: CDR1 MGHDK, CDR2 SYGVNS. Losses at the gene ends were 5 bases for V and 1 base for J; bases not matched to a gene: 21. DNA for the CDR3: TGTGCCAGCAGTCGCCCGTTTAGGACAGGGAGCGGGCTCCTTAACTATGGCTACACCTTC. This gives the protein CASSRPFRTGSGLLNYGYTF.

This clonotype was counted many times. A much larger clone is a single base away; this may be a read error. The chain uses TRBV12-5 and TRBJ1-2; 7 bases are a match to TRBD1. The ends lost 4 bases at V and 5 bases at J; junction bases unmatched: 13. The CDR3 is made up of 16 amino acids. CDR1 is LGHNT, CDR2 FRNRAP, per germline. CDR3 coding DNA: TGTGCTAGTGGTTCGCAGGAGGGGGCGCAGGTATATGGCTACACCTTC. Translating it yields CASGSQEGAQVYGYTF. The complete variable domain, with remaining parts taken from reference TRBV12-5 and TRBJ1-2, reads DARVTQTPRHKVTEMGQEVTMRCQPILGHNTVFWYRQTMMQGLELLAYFRNRAPLDDSGMPKDRFSAEMPDATLATLKIQPSEPRDSAVYFCASGSQEGAQVYGYTFGSGTRLTVV.

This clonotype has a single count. CDR3: CASRLAGGMAEQYF. DNA of the CDR3: TGTGCCAGCAGACTGGCAGGGGGCATGGCGGAGCAGTACTTC. V is TRBV12-3 or TRBV12-4 and J is TRBJ2-7; TRBD1 matches 8 bases. V lost 6 bases to trimming and J lost 7 bases; unmatched junction nucleotides: 11. This CDR3 region has 14 residues.

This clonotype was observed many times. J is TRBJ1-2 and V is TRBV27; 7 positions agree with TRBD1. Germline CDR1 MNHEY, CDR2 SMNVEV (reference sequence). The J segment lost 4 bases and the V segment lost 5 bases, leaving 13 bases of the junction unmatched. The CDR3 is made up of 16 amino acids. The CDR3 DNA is TGTGCCAGCAGTGCGGAACCGGGACAGTCCCTCTATGGCTACACCTTC. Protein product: CASSAEPGQSLYGYTF.

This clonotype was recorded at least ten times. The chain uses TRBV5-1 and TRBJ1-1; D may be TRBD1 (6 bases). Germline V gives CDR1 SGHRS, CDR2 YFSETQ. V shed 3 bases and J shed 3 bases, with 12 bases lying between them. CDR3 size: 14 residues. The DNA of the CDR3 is TGCGCCAGCAGCTCCTATCCAGGGGACACTGAAGCTTTCTTT. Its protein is CASSSYPGDTEAFF.